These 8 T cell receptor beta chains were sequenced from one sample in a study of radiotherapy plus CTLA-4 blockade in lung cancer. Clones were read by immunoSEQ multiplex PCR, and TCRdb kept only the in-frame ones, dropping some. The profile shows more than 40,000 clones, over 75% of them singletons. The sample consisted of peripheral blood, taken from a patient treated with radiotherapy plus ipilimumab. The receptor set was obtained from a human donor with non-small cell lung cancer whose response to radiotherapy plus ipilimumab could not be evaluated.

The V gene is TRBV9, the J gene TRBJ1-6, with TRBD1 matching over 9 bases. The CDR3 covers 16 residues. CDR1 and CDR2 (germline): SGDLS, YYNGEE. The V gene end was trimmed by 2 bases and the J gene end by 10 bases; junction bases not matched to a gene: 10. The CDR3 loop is CASSVTGTGSGSPLHF. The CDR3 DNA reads TGTGCCAGCAGCGTCACCGGGACAGGGAGTGGATCACCCCTCCACTTT. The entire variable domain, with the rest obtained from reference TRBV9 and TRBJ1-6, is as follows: DSGVTQTPKHLITATGQRVTLRCSPRSGDLSVYWYQQSLDQGLQFLIQYYNGEERAKGNILERFSAQQFPDLHSELNLSSLELGDSALYFCASSVTGTGSGSPLHFGNGTRLTVT.

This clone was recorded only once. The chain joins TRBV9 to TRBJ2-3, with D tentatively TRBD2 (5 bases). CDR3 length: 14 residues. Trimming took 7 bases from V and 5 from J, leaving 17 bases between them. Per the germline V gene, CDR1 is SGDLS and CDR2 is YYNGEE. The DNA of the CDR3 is TGTGCCAGCGCTTTAGGCCCTGCGGGAGATACGCAGTATTTT. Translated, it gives CASALGPAGDTQYF.

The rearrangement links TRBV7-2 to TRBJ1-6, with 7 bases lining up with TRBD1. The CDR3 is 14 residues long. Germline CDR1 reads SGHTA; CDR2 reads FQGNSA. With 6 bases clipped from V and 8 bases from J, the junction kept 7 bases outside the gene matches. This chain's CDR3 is CASRQGTDYSPLHF. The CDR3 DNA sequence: TGTGCCAGCAGACAAGGGACAGACTATTCACCCCTCCACTTT. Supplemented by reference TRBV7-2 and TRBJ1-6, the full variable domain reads GAGVSQSPSNKVTEKGKDVELRCDPISGHTALYWYRQSLGQGLEFLIYFQGNSAPDKSGLPSDRFSAERTGGSVSTLTIQRTQQEDSAVYLCASRQGTDYSPLHFGNGTRLTVT.

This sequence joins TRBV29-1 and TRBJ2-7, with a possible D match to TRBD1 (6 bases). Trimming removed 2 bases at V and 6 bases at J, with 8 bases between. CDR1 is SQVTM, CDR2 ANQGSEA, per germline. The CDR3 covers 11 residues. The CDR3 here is CSVETGIEQYF. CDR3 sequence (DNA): TGCAGCGTTGAAACAGGGATCGAGCAGTACTTC.

The CDR3 nucleotides read TGTGCCAGTAGTATTAAGGGGACCTACGAGCAGTACTTC. It translates to CASSIKGTYEQYF. The chain uses TRBV19 and TRBJ2-7; maybe TRBD1 (5 bases). Germline assignment: CDR1 LNHDA and CDR2 SQIVND (reference sequence). The CDR3 consists of 13 residues. V dropped 3 bases and J dropped 2 bases, with 8 bases sitting between them.

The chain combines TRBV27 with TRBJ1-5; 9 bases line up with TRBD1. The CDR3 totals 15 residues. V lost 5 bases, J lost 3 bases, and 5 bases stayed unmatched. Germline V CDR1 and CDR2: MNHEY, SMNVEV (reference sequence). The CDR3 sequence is CASSPGTGHNQPQHF. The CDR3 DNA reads TGTGCCAGCAGTCCTGGGACAGGGCACAATCAGCCCCAGCATTTT.

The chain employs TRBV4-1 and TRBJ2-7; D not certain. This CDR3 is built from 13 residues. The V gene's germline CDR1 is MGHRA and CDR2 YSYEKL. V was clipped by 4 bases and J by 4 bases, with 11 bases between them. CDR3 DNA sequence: TGCGCCAGCAGCCTTTCCCCAGGTTACGAGCAGTACTTC. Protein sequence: CASSLSPGYEQYF.

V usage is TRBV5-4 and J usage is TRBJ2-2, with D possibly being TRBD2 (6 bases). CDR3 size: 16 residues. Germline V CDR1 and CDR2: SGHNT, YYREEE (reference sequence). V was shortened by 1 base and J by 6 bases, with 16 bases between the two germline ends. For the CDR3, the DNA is TGTGCCAGCAGCTTGAGACTAGTACGGGTTCCCGGGGAGCTGTTTTTT. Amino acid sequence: CASSLRLVRVPGELFF.